The 18 T cell receptor beta chains in this list originate from one sample, sequenced in a study of T cell repertoires in cytomegalovirus infection. Their recognized antigens are unknown. From the reads, TCRdb called clonotypes with MiXCR, one entry per CDR3 protein. Among 45,000 to 75,000 distinct CDR3 sequences listed, 33% were seen once. The specimen was PBMCs, sequenced either directly or after in vitro stimulation (not recorded which). These receptors were taken from a human donor in good health (CMV status not recorded). Some clones in this sample may be carry-over from other donors' samples.

The chain recombines TRBV7-2 with TRBJ2-1, with 8 nucleotides matching TRBD2. This CDR3 is built from 17 residues. The V gene end was trimmed by 5 bases and the J gene end by 0 bases; junction bases not matched to a gene: 9. The germline CDR1 and CDR2 sequences are SGHTA and FQGNSA. The CDR3 nucleotides are TGTGCCAGCAGCCTAACGCCGGGGACTAGCTCCTACAATGAGCAGTTCTTC. It is translated as CASSLTPGTSSYNEQFF.

In this sample, this clonotype turned up a few times. The genes are TRBV20-1 and TRBJ2-4; D remains unclear. Germline V lookup: CDR1 DFQATT, CDR2 SNEGSKA (reference sequence). The germline V and J ends were trimmed by 2 bases and 0 bases, with 8 bases remaining between them. The CDR3 is 14 amino acids. The CDR3 here is CSARYRRAKNIQYF. The CDR3 DNA is TGCAGTGCTAGATACAGAAGAGCCAAAAACATTCAGTACTTC.

This rearrangement joins TRBV6-5 to TRBJ1-6, with 8 nucleotides matching TRBD1. From germline, CDR1 is MNHEY and CDR2 SVGAGI. The CDR3 covers 15 residues. Trimming at V came to 2 bases and at J to 3 bases, leaving 0 bases not matched to a gene. As DNA, the CDR3 is TGTGCCAGCAGTTACACAGGGGGCTATAATTCACCCCTCCACTTT. Translating gives CASSYTGGYNSPLHF.

The V and J genes are TRBV6-5 and TRBJ1-3, with 9 bases lining up with TRBD1. Germline V gene lookup returns CDR1 MNHEY and CDR2 SVGAGI. The V segment lost 7 bases and the J segment 8 bases; nucleotides outside the gene matches: 15. The CDR3 loop spans 16 amino acids. CDR3: CASTLKVPGQGYTIYF. DNA of the CDR3: TGTGCCAGCACCTTGAAAGTCCCGGGACAGGGCTACACCATATATTTT.

This clonotype appeared many times. The chain is built from TRBV7-2 and TRBJ2-3; possible D gene TRBD2, 6 bases. Per the germline V gene, CDR1 is SGHTA and CDR2 is FQGNSA. The CDR3 runs 14 residues. Deletions cut 7 bases from V and 2 bases from J, with 13 bases between. The chain's CDR3 is CASTQDYPTDTQYF. For the CDR3, the DNA is TGTGCCAGCACCCAGGACTACCCCACAGATACGCAGTATTTT.

The V and J genes are TRBV18 and TRBJ2-7; D not certain. The length of the CDR3 is 13 residues. The germline V and J ends were trimmed by 3 bases and 2 bases, with 8 bases remaining between them. Germline V gene sequence: CDR1 KGHSH, CDR2 LQKENI. In DNA form, the CDR3 reads TGTGCCAGCTCACCCGCGGACCCCTACGAGCAGTACTTC. Translating it yields CASSPADPYEQYF.

V and J are TRBV29-1 and TRBJ2-1; possible D gene TRBD1, 5 bases. The germline CDR1 and CDR2 sequences are SQVTM and ANQGSEA. The V gene lost 5 bases and the J gene lost 6 bases, with 17 bases spanning the gap. The CDR3 totals 14 residues. This CDR3 is CSVRRQGDGNEQFF. For the CDR3, the DNA is TGCAGCGTTCGAAGGCAGGGTGATGGCAATGAGCAGTTCTTC.

This clonotype was recorded at least ten times. The chain employs TRBV7-9 and TRBJ2-5; 9 nucleotides line up with TRBD2. Losses at the gene ends were 5 bases for V and 3 bases for J; bases not matched to a gene: 13. CDR1 and CDR2 from the germline V gene are SEHNR and FQNEAQ (reference sequence). This CDR3 is 17 amino acids long. The CDR3 nucleotides are TGTGCCAGCAGCCCTAGAGCGGGAGGACTACCAAAAGAGACCCAGTACTTC. Its protein is CASSPRAGGLPKETQYF.

Many counts were recorded for this clonotype. V is TRBV12-3 or TRBV12-4 and J is TRBJ2-7; 8 positions match TRBD2. The trim removed 4 bases at V and 5 bases at J, leaving 10 bases unmatched. The CDR3 has 15 amino acids. CDR3 in amino acids: CASSSQSGGNHEQYF. The CDR3 coding sequence is TGTGCCAGCAGTTCTCAATCGGGAGGGAACCACGAGCAGTACTTC.

This rearrangement joins TRBV2 to TRBJ1-3; no firm D call. Germline CDR1 SNHLY, CDR2 FYNNEI. This CDR3 comprises 16 residues. With 5 bases removed from V and 0 bases from J, the gap between germline ends came to 14 bases. Written as DNA, the CDR3 is TGTGCCAGCAGTCTGACTCAGGCCAGCTCTGGAAACACCATATATTTT. Residues: CASSLTQASSGNTIYF. The variable domain in full, with the rest retrieved from reference TRBV2 and TRBJ1-3, is EPEVTQTPSHQVTQMGQEVILRCVPISNHLYFYWYRQILGQKVEFLVSFYNNEISEKSEIFDDQFSVERPDGSNFTLKIRSTKLEDSAMYFCASSLTQASSGNTIYFGEGSWLTVV.

This clonotype has a handful of counts. The J gene is TRBJ2-1, the V gene TRBV6-1; possibly TRBD1 for D (6 bases). Per the germline V gene, CDR1 is MNHNS and CDR2 is SASEGT. The V and J ends lost 0 bases and 7 bases respectively, with 13 bases between them. The length of the CDR3 is 15 residues. CDR3 protein: CASSEAGAPFNEQFF. CDR3 DNA sequence: TGTGCCAGCAGTGAAGCGGGGGCCCCCTTTAATGAGCAGTTCTTC.

The sample holds many counts of this clonotype. The J gene is TRBJ2-5, the V gene TRBV7-2; TRBD2 matches at 10 bases. This CDR3 spans 16 amino acids. Germline loops: CDR1 SGHTA, CDR2 FQGNSA. V was pared by 1 base and J by 5 bases, with 7 bases of the junction left unmatched. The CDR3 DNA sequence: TGTGCCAGCAGCTTAGTAGCGGGGGGCGGTAGGGAGACCCAGTACTTC. Its protein is CASSLVAGGGRETQYF.

The chain uses TRBV4-1 and TRBJ2-5; perhaps TRBD2 as D (6 bases). Per germline, CDR1 MGHRA and CDR2 YSYEKL. V was shortened by 2 bases and J by 4 bases, with 8 bases between the two germline ends. The CDR3 sequence is 13 residues long. The CDR3 reads CASSQLGLETQYF. Here the CDR3 DNA reads TGCGCCAGCAGCCAATTGGGACTAGAGACCCAGTACTTC.

CDR3 DNA: TGTGCCAGCAGCAAACAAGCTAATCAAGAGACCCAGTACTTC. Encoded protein: CASSKQANQETQYF. The chain has TRBV7-9 and TRBJ2-5; D unclear. Trimming stripped 5 bases from V and 2 bases from J, with 12 bases between. The CDR3 extends over 14 amino acids. CDR1 and CDR2 (germline): SEHNR, FQNEAQ (reference sequence).

This clonotype has a handful of counts. This chain joins TRBV12-3 or TRBV12-4 and TRBJ2-1; a weak D match, TRBD2 (5 bases). The V end was cut by 2 bases, the J end by 0 bases, with 8 bases between. The length of the CDR3 is 15 residues. CDR3 sequence: CASSLSGSSYNEQFF. The DNA of the CDR3 is TGTGCCAGCAGTTTAAGCGGCAGCTCCTACAATGAGCAGTTCTTC.

In regard to this clonotype: This CDR3 is missing its conserved last phenylalanine or tryptophan, likely due to a read error. The rearrangement joins TRBV4-1 to TRBJ2-7; tentatively, D is TRBD1 or TRBD2 (6 bases each). CDR3 length: 15 amino acids. V dropped 0 bases and J dropped 0 bases, with 9 bases sitting between them. Germline V lookup: CDR1 MGHRA, CDR2 YSYEKL. The chain's CDR3 is CASSQDWGASYEQYI. DNA for the CDR3: TGCGCCAGCAGCCAAGATTGGGGGGCCTCCTACGAGCAGTACATC.

The CDR3 sequence is CAISPGGRFGPQHF. CDR3 nucleotide sequence: TGTGCCATCAGCCCGGGGGGTCGGTTTGGGCCCCAGCATTTT. The V gene is TRBV10-3, the J gene TRBJ1-5; D is possibly TRBD1 (5 bases). Germline V gene sequence: CDR1 ENHRY, CDR2 SYGVKD. CDR3 length: 14 amino acids. Trimming cost V 6 bases and J 9 bases, with 18 bases left between them.

This clonotype was seen more than once but under ten times. The V and J genes are TRBV27 and TRBJ2-1; 12 bases map to TRBD2. The CDR3 is 15 residues long. Germline V gene data show CDR1 as MNHEY and CDR2 as SMNVEV (reference sequence). Unmatched junction bases numbered 11, after V lost 1 base and J lost 16 bases. The CDR3 DNA is TGTGCCAGCAGTTTATTGGCTAGCGGGGGGGTATGGGAATTCTTC. It is translated as CASSLLASGGVWEFF.